Presented here are 14 T cell receptor beta chains from one specimen sequenced in a study of blood T cells in healthy people across ages. For the second PCR, which ran for roughly 6 to 12 cycles, a sample-barcoded 5' primer and a J-beta primer mix were used. TCRdb reprocessed the 5' RACE reads with MiXCR, giving one entry per CDR3 protein. This sample has about 640,000 distinct CDR3 sequences, with around three fifths found just once. Specimen: blood. All receptors derive from a man in his 60s in good health.

Regarding this clonotype: The junction does not match germline at one end; this may be a read error. The J gene is TRBJ2-2, the V gene TRBV3-1; D is unclear. The length of the CDR3 is 12 residues. Germline V gene data show CDR1 as LGHDT and CDR2 as YNNKEL (reference sequence). In nucleotides, the CDR3 is TGTGCCAGCAGCAAGAACGCCGGGGAGCTGTTTTTT. This gives the protein CASSKNAGELFF. Using reference TRBV3-1 and TRBJ2-2 for the parts outside the CDR3, the full variable domain is DTAVSQTPKYLVTQMGNDKSIKCEQNLGHDTMYWYKQDSKKFLKIMFSYNNKELIINETVPNRFSPKSPDKAHLNLHINSLELGDSAVYFCASSKNAGELFFGEGSRLTVL.

This CDR3 reads CASSQSGAGDTEAFF. The CDR3, as DNA: TGTGCCAGCAGCCAATCCGGGGCGGGAGACACTGAAGCTTTCTTT. The chain uses TRBV3-1 and TRBJ1-1; perhaps TRBD1 as D (5 bases). The ends were cut back, 2 bases at V and 3 bases at J, with 13 bases in the middle. This CDR3 is 15 amino acids long. The germline V gene encodes CDR1 LGHDT and CDR2 YNNKEL (reference sequence).

The V call is TRBV7-6, the J call TRBJ2-2; D unclear. The CDR3 is made up of 15 amino acids. CDR1 SGHVS and CDR2 FNYEAQ come from the germline V gene. With 0 bases removed from V and 2 bases from J, the gap between germline ends came to 7 bases. The CDR3 loop is CASSLASLNTGELFF. CDR3 DNA: TGTGCCAGCAGCTTAGCTTCCCTCAACACCGGGGAGCTGTTTTTT.

The rearrangement uses TRBV4-1 and TRBJ1-4; TRBD1 might be the D (6 bases). Germline V gene data show CDR1 as MGHRA and CDR2 as YSYEKL. The V end lost 7 bases, the J end lost 7 bases, and 16 bases lay between the germline ends. The CDR3 covers 14 residues. CDR3 coding DNA: TGCGCCAGCAAGCCCAGCAGGGGAGGTGAAAAACTGTTTTTT. It yields the protein CASKPSRGGEKLFF.

This sequence joins TRBV11-2 and TRBJ1-2; possibly TRBD1 for D (5 bases). CDR1 SGHAT and CDR2 FQNNGV come from the germline V gene. CDR3 length equals 14 residues. V lost 1 base and J 3 bases, leaving 9 bases between the germline ends. This CDR3 is CASSLGGRHYGYTF. The CDR3, as DNA: TGTGCCAGCAGCTTAGGGGGACGGCACTATGGCTACACCTTC.

This clonotype was found a few times. CDR3 residues: CASMGAHGYTF. CDR3 DNA: TGTGCCAGCATGGGGGCCCATGGCTACACCTTC. The genes are TRBV12-3 or TRBV12-4 and TRBJ1-2; tentative D call: TRBD1 (6 bases). The V gene lost 7 bases and the J gene lost 6 bases, with 9 bases spanning the gap. The CDR3 runs 11 residues.

The chain carries TRBV7-8 and TRBJ2-1; either TRBD1 or TRBD2 may supply D (6 bases each). CDR1 is SGHVS, CDR2 FQNEAQ, per germline. This CDR3 has 15 amino acids. The V gene lost 1 base and the J gene lost 6 bases, with 13 bases spanning the gap. This CDR3 reads CASSLGPGAGNEQFF. The CDR3 DNA is TGTGCCAGCAGCTTAGGCCCGGGGGCAGGCAATGAGCAGTTCTTC.

The rearrangement links TRBV27 to TRBJ2-7; maybe TRBD1 (6 bases). The CDR3 is made up of 14 amino acids. The germline gives CDR1 MNHEY, CDR2 SMNVEV (reference sequence). Trimming stripped 6 bases from V and 3 bases from J, with 15 bases between. DNA of the CDR3: TGTGCCAGCAGACAACAGGGAGAGGACTACGAGCAGTACTTC. Its translation: CASRQQGEDYEQYF.

This chain joins TRBV14 and TRBJ2-1; 9 nucleotides match TRBD2. The CDR3 is 16 residues long. Germline V CDR1 and CDR2: SGHDN, FVKESK. J gave up 4 bases and V 4 bases, and 8 bases lay outside the gene matches. The chain's CDR3 is CASSPLSGGLYNEQFF. The CDR3 DNA sequence: TGTGCCAGCAGCCCCCTTAGCGGGGGACTGTACAATGAGCAGTTCTTC.

This clonotype was recorded only once. V and J are TRBV3-1 and TRBJ2-5; TRBD2 aligns across 12 bases. The J call may be incorrect, as the DNA end agrees better with TRBJ2-7. CDR1 is LGHDT, CDR2 YNNKEL, per germline (reference sequence). The CDR3 length is 15 residues. This CDR3 reads CASSQETSGSNEQYF. As DNA, the CDR3 is TGTGCCAGCAGCCAAGAGACTAGCGGGAGTAACGAGCAGTACTTC.

This clonotype was recorded at least ten times. The rearrangement links TRBV7-2 to TRBJ2-3, with D unresolved. The CDR3 length is 13 residues. Germline V CDR1 and CDR2: SGHTA, FQGNSA. Between the trimmed V and J ends, which lost 2 bases and 5 bases, there was a span of 8 bases. CDR3 sequence: CASSLLVGDTQYF. CDR3 nucleotides: TGTGCCAGCAGCTTATTGGTTGGAGATACGCAGTATTTT. Full variable domain (outside the CDR3, taken from reference TRBV7-2 and TRBJ2-3): GAGVSQSPSNKVTEKGKDVELRCDPISGHTALYWYRQSLGQGLEFLIYFQGNSAPDKSGLPSDRFSAERTGGSVSTLTIQRTQQEDSAVYLCASSLLVGDTQYFGPGTRLTVL.

This clonotype was observed a few times. V gene TRBV19 combines with J gene TRBJ1-6; no definite D call. V gave up 3 bases and J gave up 9 bases, with 12 bases separating them. Germline CDR1 reads LNHDA; CDR2 reads SQIVND (reference sequence). The CDR3 sequence is 14 residues long. The CDR3 is CASSIGTSSSPLHF. The CDR3 region has the DNA TGTGCCAGTAGTATTGGTACCTCGAGTTCACCCCTCCACTTT.

Turning to this clonotype: Possible read error: a much larger clone is one base away. V gene TRBV5-5 combines with J gene TRBJ2-7, with D hard to call. Germline CDR1 SGHKS, CDR2 YYEKEE (reference sequence). This CDR3 has 15 amino acids. Trimming cost V 0 bases and J 7 bases, with 17 bases left between them. CDR3: CASSLGIAPYNEQYF. The CDR3 DNA reads TGTGCCAGCAGCTTGGGGATTGCCCCCTACAATGAGCAGTACTTC.

A word on this clonotype: Being one base from a much bigger clone, this may be a read error. CDR3 coding DNA: TGCGCCAGCAGCCCTCAGGTAGCAGCGGGGGAAGAGACCCAGTTCTTC. Translated: CASSPQVAAGEETQFF. The chain joins TRBV4-1 to TRBJ2-1; 8 bases are shared with TRBD2. The trim removed 4 bases at V and 13 bases at J, leaving 18 bases unmatched. CDR3 length equals 16 residues. Looked up from germline, CDR1 is MGHRA and CDR2 is YSYEKL.